This TCR beta chain was sequenced for a study of cytomegalovirus exposure and HLA in healthy donors. Study-wide points: A later analysis linked a missense DCLRE1C variant to TCR beta V- and J-gene trimming.

This clone was observed a handful of times. What it binds is not known. The V gene end was trimmed by 4 bases and the J gene end by 4 bases; junction bases not matched to a gene: 7. CDR1 is SGHDN and CDR2 is FVKESK in the germline V gene. The CDR3 totals 17 residues. It was with 60 Vbeta and 13 Jbeta primers that the PCR ran. Repertoires were generated with immunoSEQ multiplex PCR, while TCRdb's copy carries only in-frame clones and drops some. The sample lists 110,000 to 150,000 clones, about two thirds occurring once. The receptor was isolated from a man aged 55-75 years in good health and CMV-seronegative. This rearrangement joins TRBV14 to TRBJ2-5; 15 bases are shared with TRBD2. Source material: PBMCs. The CDR3 coding sequence is TGTGCCAGCAGCCGGGGACTAGCGGGAGGCATTGTAGAGACCCAGTACTTC. This encodes CASSRGLAGGIVETQYF.